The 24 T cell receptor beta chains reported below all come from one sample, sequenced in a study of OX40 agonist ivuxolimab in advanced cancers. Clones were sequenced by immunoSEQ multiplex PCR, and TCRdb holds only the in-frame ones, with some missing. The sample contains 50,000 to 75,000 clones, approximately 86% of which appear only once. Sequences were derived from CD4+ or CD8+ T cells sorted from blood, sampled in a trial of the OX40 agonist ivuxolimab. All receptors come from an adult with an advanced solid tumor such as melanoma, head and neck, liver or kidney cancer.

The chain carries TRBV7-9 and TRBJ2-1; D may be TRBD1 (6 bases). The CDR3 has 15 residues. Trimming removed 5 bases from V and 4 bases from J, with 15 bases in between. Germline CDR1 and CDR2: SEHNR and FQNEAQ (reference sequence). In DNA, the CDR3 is TGTGCCAGCAGCCTAGGGGACACACGGTACAATGAGCAGTTCTTC. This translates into CASSLGDTRYNEQFF.

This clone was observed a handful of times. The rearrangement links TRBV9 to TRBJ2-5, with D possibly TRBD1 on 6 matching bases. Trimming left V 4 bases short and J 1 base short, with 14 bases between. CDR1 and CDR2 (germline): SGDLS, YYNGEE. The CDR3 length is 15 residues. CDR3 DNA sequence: TGTGCCAGCAGCCCCCGAGGGGGTAGCCAAGAGACCCAGTACTTC. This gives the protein CASSPRGGSQETQYF.

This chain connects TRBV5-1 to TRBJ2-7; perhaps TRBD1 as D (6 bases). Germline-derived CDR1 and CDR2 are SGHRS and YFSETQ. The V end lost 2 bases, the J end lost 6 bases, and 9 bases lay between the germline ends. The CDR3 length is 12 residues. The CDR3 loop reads CASSLTGFEQYF. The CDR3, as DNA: TGCGCCAGCAGCTTAACAGGGTTCGAGCAGTACTTC.

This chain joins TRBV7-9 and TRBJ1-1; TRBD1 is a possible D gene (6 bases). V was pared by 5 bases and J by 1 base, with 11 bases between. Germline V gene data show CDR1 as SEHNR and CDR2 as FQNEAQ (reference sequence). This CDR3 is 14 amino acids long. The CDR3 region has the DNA TGTGCCAGCAGCCCAAGGACAGCGAACACTGAAGCTTTCTTT. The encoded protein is CASSPRTANTEAFF.

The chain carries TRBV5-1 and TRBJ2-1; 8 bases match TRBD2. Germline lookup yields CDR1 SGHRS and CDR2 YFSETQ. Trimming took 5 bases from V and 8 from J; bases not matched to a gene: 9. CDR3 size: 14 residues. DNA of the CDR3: TGCGCCAGCAGTTTCCAGGAGCGGGAGTATGAGCAGTTCTTC. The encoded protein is CASSFQEREYEQFF.

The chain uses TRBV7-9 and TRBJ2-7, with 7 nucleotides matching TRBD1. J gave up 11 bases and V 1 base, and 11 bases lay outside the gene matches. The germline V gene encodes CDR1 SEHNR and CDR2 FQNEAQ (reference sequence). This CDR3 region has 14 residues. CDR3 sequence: CASSLVGQTQGEYF. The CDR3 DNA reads TGTGCCAGCAGCTTAGTGGGACAGACACAAGGGGAGTACTTC.

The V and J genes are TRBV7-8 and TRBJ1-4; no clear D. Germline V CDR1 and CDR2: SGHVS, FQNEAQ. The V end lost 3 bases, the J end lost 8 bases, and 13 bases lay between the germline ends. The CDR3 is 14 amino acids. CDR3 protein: CASSFGRRGEKLFF. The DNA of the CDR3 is TGTGCCAGCAGCTTCGGCCGGAGAGGGGAAAAACTGTTTTTT.

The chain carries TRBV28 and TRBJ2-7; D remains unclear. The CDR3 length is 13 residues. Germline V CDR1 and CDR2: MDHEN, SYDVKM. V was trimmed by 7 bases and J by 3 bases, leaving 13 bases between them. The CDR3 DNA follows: TGTGCCAGCACACTCAAACCCAGCTACGAGCAGTACTTC. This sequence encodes CASTLKPSYEQYF.

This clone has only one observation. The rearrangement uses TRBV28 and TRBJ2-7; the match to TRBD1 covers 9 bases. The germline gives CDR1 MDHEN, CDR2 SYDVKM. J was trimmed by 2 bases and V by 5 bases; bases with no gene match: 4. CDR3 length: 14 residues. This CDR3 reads CASSTGQGPYEQYF. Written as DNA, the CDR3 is TGTGCCAGCAGTACGGGACAGGGACCCTACGAGCAGTACTTC. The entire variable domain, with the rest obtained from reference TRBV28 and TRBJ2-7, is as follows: DVKVTQSSRYLVKRTGEKVFLECVQDMDHENMFWYRQDPGLGLRLIYFSYDVKMKEKGDIPEGYSVSREKKERFSLILESASTNQTSMYLCASSTGQGPYEQYFGPGTRLTVT.

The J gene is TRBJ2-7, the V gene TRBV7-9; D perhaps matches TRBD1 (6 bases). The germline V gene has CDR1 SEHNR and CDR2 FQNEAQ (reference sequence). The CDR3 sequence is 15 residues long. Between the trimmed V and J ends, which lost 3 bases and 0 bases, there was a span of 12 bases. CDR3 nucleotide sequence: TGTGCCAGCAGCTTCCGGACAGCTGTCTCCTACGAGCAGTACTTC. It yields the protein CASSFRTAVSYEQYF.

The CDR3 nucleotides read TGTGCCTGGACCGCACAGACAGGGCATAATTCACCCCTCCACTTT. Its protein product is CAWTAQTGHNSPLHF. This chain uses TRBV30 with TRBJ1-6; TRBD1 agrees at 7 bases. The CDR3 loop spans 15 amino acids. Trimming at V came to 4 bases and at J to 5 bases, leaving 8 bases not matched to a gene. In germline, CDR1 is GTSNPN, CDR2 SVGIG (reference sequence).

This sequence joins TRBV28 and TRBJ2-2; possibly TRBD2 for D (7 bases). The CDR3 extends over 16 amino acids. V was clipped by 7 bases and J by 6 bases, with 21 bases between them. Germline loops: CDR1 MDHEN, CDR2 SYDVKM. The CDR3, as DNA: TGTGCCAGCACCCCCCCTGTGGGGGGGCGGGCCGGGGAGCTGTTTTTT. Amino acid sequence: CASTPPVGGRAGELFF.

In nucleotides, the CDR3 is TGTGCCTGGAGACCCGTGGGGGTCTCCCCACACGAGCAGTACTTC. Translation gives CAWRPVGVSPHEQYF. This chain joins TRBV30 and TRBJ2-7, with D tentatively TRBD1 or TRBD2 (5 bases each). The CDR3 is 15 residues long. Trimming removed 3 bases from V and 5 bases from J, with 20 bases in between. The V gene's germline CDR1 is GTSNPN and CDR2 SVGIG (reference sequence).

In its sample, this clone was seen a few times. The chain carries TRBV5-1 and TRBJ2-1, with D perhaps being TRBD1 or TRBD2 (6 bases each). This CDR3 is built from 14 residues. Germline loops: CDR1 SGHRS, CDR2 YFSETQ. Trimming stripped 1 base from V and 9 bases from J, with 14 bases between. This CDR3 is CASSLLDGGGEQFF. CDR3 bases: TGCGCCAGCAGCTTGCTAGACGGGGGCGGTGAGCAGTTCTTC.

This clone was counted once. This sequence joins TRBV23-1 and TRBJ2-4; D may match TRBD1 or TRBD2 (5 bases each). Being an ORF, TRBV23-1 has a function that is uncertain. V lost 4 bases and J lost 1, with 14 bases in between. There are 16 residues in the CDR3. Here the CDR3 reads CASSLSGLTAKNIQYF. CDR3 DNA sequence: TGCGCCAGCAGTCTCTCGGGGCTCACGGCCAAAAACATTCAGTACTTC.

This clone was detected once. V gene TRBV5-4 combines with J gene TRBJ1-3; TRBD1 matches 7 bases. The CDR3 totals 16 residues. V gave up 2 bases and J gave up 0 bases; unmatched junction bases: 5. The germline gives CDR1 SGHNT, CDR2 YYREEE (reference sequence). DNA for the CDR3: TGTGCCAGCAGCTTACGGACAGGCACCTCTGGAAACACCATATATTTT. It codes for CASSLRTGTSGNTIYF.

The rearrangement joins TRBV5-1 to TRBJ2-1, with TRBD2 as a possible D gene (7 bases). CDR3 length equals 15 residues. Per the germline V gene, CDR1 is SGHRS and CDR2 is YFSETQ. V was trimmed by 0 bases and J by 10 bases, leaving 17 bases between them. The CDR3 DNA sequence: TGCGCCAGCAGCTTGGAGGGGGAGGGTCGACGAGAGCAGTTCTTC. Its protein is CASSLEGEGRREQFF.

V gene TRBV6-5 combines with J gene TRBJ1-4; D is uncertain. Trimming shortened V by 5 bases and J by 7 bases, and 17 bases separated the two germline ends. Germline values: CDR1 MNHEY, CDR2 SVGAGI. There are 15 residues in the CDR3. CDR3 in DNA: TGTGCCAGCAGTCCCCCCGGGAGGGTTGGTGAAAAACTGTTTTTT. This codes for CASSPPGRVGEKLFF.

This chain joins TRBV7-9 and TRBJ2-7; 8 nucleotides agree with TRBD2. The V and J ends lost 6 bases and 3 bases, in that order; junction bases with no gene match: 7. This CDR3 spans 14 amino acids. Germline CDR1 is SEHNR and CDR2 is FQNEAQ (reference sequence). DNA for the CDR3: TGTGCCAGCAGTCGGGAGGGGGGTCTCTACGAGCAGTACTTC. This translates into CASSREGGLYEQYF.

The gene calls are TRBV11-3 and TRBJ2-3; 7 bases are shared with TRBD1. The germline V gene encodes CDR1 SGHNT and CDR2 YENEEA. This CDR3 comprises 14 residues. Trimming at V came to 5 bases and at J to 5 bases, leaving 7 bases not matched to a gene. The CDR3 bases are TGTGCCAGCAGCCCACACAGGGGCGTAGATACGCAGTATTTT. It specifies CASSPHRGVDTQYF. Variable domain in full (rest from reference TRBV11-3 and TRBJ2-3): EAGVVQSPRYKIIEKKQPVAFWCNPISGHNTLYWYLQNLGQGPELLIRYENEEAVDDSQLPKDRFSAERLKGVDSTLKIQPAELGDSAVYLCASSPHRGVDTQYFGPGTRLTVL.

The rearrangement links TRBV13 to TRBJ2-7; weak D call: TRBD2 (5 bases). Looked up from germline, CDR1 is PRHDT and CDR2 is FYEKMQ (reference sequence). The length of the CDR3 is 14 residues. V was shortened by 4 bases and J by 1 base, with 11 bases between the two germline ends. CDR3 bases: TGTGCCAGCAGCTCCCTCGGCGGGTCCTACGAGCAGTACTTC. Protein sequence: CASSSLGGSYEQYF.

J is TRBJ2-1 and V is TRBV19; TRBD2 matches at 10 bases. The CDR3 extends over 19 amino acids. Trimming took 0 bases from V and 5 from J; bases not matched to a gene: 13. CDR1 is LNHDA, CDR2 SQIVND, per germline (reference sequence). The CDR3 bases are TGTGCCAGTAGTATAGATCCCCCGGGAAGCGGGAGGGCTCACAATGAGCAGTTCTTC. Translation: CASSIDPPGSGRAHNEQFF.

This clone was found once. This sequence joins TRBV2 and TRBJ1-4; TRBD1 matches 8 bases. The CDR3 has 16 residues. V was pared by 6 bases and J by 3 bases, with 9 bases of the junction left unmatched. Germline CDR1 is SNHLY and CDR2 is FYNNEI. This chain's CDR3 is CASRRTGRGSNEKLFF. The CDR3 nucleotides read TGTGCCAGCAGAAGGACAGGGAGAGGATCTAATGAAAAACTGTTTTTT.

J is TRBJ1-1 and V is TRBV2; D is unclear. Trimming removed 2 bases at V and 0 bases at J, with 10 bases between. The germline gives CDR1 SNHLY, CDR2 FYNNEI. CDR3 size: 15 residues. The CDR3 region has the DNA TGTGCCAGCAGTGAATTAGAGGTGATGAACACTGAAGCTTTCTTT. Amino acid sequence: CASSELEVMNTEAFF.